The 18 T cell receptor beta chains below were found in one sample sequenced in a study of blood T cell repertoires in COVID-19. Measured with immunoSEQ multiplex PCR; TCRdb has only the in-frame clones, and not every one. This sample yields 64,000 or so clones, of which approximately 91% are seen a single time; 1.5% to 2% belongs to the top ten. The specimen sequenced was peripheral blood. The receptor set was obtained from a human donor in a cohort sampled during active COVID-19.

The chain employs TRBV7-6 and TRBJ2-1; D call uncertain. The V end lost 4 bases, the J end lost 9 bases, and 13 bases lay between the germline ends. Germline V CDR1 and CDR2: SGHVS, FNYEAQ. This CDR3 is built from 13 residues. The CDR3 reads CASSSNLVGEQFF. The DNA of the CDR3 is TGTGCCAGCAGCTCAAACTTGGTCGGTGAGCAGTTCTTC.

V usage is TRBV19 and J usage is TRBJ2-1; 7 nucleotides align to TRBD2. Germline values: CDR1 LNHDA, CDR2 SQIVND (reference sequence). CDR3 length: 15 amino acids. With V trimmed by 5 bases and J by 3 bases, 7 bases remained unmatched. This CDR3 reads CASSDGTTFYNEQFF. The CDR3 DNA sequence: TGTGCCAGTAGTGATGGGACTACCTTCTACAATGAGCAGTTCTTC.

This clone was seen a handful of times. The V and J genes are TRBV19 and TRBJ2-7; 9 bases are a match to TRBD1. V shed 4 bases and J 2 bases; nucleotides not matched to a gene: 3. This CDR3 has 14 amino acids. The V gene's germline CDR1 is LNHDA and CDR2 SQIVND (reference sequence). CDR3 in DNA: TGTGCCAGTAGTACTGGGACAGGGCCCTACGAGCAGTACTTC. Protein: CASSTGTGPYEQYF.

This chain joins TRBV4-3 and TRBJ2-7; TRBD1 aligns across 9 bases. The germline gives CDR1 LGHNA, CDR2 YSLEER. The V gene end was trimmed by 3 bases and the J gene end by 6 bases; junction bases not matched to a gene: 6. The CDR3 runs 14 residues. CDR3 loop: CASSQGQGRGEQYF. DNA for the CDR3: TGCGCCAGCAGCCAGGGACAGGGAAGAGGCGAGCAGTACTTC.

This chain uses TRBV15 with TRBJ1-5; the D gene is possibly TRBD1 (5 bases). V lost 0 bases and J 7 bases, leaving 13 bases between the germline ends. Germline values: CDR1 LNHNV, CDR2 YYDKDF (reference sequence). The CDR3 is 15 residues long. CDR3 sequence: CATSRDRVSGQPQHF. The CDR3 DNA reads TGTGCCACCAGCAGAGACAGGGTTTCCGGGCAGCCCCAGCATTTT.

The CDR3 protein is CASSPQGAGELFF. In DNA, the CDR3 is TGTGCCAGCAGCCCGCAGGGGGCCGGGGAGCTGTTTTTT. This chain uses TRBV7-2 with TRBJ2-2, with 7 bases fitting TRBD1. After removal of 5 bases from V and 6 bases from J, the junction contained 3 bases not matched to a gene. This CDR3 is 13 amino acids long. The germline V gene has CDR1 SGHTA and CDR2 FQGNSA.

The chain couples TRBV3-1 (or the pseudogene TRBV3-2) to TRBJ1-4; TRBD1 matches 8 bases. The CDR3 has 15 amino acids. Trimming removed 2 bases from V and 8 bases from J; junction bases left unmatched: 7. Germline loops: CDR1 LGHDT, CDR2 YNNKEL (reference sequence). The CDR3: CASSQSLGTGEKLFF. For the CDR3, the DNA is TGTGCCAGCAGCCAAAGCCTCGGGACAGGAGAAAAACTGTTTTTT.

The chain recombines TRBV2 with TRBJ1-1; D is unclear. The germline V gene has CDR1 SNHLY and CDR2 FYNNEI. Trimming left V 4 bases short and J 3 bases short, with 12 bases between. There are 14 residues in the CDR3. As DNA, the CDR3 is TGTGCCAGCAGTGGGGTTCGCGGGGACACTGAAGCTTTCTTT. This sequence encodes CASSGVRGDTEAFF. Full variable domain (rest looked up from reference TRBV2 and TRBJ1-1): EPEVTQTPSHQVTQMGQEVILRCVPISNHLYFYWYRQILGQKVEFLVSFYNNEISEKSEIFDDQFSVERPDGSNFTLKIRSTKLEDSAMYFCASSGVRGDTEAFFGQGTRLTVV.

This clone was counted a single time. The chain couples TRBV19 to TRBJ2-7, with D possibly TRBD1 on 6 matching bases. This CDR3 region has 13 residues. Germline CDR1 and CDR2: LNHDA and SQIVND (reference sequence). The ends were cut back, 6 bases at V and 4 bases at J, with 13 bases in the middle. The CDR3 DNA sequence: TGTGCCAGTAGCGGTTCCGGGACATACGAGCAGTACTTC. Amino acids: CASSGSGTYEQYF.

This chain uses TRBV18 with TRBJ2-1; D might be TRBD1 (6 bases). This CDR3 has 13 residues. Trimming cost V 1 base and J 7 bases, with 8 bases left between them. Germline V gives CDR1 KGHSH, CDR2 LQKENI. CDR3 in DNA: TGTGCCAGCTCACCACGTCAGGGGAATGAGCAGTTCTTC. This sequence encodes CASSPRQGNEQFF.

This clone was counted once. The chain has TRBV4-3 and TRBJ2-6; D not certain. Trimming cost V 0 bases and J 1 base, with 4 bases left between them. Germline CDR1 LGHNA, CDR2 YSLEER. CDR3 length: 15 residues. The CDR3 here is CASSQDNSGANVLTF. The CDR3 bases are TGCGCCAGCAGCCAAGATAATTCTGGGGCCAACGTCCTGACTTTC.

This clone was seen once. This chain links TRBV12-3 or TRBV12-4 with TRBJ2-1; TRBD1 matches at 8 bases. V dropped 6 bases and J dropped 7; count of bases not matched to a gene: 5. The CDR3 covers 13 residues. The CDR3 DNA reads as TGTGCCAGCAGAGAGGACAGGGCGAATGAGCAGTTCTTC. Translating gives CASREDRANEQFF.

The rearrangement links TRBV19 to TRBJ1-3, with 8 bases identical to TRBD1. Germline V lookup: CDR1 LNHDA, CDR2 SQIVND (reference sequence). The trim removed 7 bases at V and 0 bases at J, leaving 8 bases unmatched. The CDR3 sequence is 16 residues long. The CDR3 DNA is TGTGCCAGTACCTGGACAGGGAAGCGCTCTGGAAACACCATATATTTT. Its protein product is CASTWTGKRSGNTIYF.

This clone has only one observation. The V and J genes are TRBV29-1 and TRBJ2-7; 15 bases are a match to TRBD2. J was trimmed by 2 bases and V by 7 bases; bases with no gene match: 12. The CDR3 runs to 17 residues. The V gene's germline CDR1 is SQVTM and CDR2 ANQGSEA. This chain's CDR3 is CSAFPGLAGGLTYEQYF. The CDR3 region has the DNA TGCAGCGCATTCCCGGGACTAGCGGGAGGCCTCACCTACGAGCAGTACTTC.

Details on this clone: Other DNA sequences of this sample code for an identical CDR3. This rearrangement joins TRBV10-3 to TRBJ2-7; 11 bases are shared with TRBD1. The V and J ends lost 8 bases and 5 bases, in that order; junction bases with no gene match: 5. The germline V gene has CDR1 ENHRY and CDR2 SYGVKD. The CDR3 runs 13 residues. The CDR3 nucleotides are TGTGCCATCCGGGGGACAGGGGGGGACGAGCAGTACTTC. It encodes CAIRGTGGDEQYF.

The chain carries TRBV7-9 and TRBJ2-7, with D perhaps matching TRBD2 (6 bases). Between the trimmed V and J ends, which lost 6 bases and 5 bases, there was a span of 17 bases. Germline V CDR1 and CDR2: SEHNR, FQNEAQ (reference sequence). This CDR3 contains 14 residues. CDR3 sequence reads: CASRKLGDSHEQYF. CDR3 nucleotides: TGTGCCAGCAGAAAACTAGGGGACTCTCACGAGCAGTACTTC.

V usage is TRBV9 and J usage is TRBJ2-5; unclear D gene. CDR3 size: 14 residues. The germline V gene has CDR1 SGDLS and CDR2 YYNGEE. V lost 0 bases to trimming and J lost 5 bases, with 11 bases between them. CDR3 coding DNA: TGTGCCAGCAGCGTAGTCCCAAGCCGGGAGACCCAGTACTTC. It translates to CASSVVPSRETQYF.

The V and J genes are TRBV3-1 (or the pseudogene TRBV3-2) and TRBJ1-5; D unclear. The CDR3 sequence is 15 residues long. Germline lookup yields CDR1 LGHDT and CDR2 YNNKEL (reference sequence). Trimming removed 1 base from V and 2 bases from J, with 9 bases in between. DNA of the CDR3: TGTGCCAGCAGCCAAGGCAACGGTGGCAATCAGCCCCAGCATTTT. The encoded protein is CASSQGNGGNQPQHF.